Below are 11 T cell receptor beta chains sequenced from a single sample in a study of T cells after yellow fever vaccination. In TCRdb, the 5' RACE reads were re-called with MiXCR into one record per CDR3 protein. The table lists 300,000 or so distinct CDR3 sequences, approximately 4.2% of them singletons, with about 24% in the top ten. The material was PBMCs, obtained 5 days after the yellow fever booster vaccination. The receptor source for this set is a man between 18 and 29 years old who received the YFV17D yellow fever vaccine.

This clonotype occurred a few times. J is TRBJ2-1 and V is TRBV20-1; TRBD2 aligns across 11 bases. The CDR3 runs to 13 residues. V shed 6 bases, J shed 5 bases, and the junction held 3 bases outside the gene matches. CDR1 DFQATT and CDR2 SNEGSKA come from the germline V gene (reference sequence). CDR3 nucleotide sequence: TGCAGTGCGGGGACTAGCGGCCACAATGAGCAGTTCTTC. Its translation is CSAGTSGHNEQFF.

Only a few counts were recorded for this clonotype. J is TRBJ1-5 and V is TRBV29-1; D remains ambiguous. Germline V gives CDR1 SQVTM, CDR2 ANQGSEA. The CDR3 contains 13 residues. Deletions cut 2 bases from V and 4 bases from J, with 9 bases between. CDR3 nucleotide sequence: TGCAGCGTTGAAATGGGCGGGAATCAGCCCCAGCATTTT. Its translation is CSVEMGGNQPQHF.

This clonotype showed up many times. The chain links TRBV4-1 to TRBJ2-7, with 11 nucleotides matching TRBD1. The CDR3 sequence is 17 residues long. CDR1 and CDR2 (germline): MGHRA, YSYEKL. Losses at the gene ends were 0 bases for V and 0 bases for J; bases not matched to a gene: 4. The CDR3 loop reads CASSQEVGTGGSYEQYF. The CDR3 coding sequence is TGCGCCAGCAGCCAAGAAGTGGGGACAGGGGGCTCCTACGAGCAGTACTTC.

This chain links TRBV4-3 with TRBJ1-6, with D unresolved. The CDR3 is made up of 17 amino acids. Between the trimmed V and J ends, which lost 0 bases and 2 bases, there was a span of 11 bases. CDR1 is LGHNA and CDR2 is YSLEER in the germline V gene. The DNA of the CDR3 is TGCGCCAGCAGCCAAGAAAAACCCTGGGCCTATAATTCACCCCTCCACTTT. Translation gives CASSQEKPWAYNSPLHF.

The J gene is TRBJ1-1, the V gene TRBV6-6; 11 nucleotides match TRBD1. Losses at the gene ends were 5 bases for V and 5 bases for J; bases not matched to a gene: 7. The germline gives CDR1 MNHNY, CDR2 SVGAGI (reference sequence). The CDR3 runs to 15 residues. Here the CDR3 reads CASSASGTGGTEAFF. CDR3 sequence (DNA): TGTGCCAGCAGTGCCTCGGGGACAGGGGGGACTGAAGCTTTCTTT.

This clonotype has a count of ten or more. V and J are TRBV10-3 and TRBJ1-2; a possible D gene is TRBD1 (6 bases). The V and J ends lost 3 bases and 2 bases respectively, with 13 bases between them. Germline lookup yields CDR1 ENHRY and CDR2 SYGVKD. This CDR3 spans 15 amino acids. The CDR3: CAISEAGAMNYGYTF. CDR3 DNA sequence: TGTGCCATCAGTGAAGCAGGGGCCATGAACTATGGCTACACCTTC.

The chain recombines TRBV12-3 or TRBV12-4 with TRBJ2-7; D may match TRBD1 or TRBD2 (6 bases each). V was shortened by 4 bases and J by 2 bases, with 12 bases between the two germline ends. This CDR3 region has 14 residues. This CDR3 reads CASSSGAGAYEQYF. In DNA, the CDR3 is TGTGCCAGCAGTTCGGGGGCAGGGGCCTACGAGCAGTACTTC.

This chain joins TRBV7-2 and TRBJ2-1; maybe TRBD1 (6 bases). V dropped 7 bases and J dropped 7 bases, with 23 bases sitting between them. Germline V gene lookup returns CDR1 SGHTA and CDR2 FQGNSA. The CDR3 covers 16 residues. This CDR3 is CASKQGYSWWGNEQFF. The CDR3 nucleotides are TGTGCCAGCAAACAGGGCTATTCTTGGTGGGGGAATGAGCAGTTCTTC.

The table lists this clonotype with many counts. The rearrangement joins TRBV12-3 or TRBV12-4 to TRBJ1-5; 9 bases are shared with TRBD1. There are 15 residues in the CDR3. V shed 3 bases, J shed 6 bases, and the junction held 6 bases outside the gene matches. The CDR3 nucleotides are TGTGCCAGCAGTTTCAGACAGGGGGACGGTCAGCCCCAGCATTTT. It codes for CASSFRQGDGQPQHF.

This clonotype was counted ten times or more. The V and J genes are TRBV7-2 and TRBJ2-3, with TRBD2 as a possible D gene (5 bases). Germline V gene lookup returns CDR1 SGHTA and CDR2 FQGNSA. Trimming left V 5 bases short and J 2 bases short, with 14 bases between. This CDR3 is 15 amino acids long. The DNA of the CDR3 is TGTGCCAGCAGCATACCTACTAGTGACACAGATACGCAGTATTTT. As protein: CASSIPTSDTDTQYF.

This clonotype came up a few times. The CDR3 spells CASSLGSAVGGYTF. Written as DNA, the CDR3 is TGTGCCAGCAGCTTAGGGTCGGCCGTGGGTGGCTACACCTTC. The rearrangement joins TRBV7-2 to TRBJ1-2; D ambiguous. Trimming pared 1 base from V and 7 bases from J, leaving 13 bases between. This CDR3 contains 14 residues. Germline loops: CDR1 SGHTA, CDR2 FQGNSA.